This T cell receptor (beta chain) was captured in a study of blood T cell repertoires in COVID-19 (dated by TCRdb to the early 2020s). For the study in its entirety: Collaborator samples came from the United States, Italy and Spain and covered acute and convalescent phases of COVID-19. Where HLA class I and class II types were available, the types were taken from metadata supplied by the sample provider, not from assay-based typing. The repertoires were released in a freely available public database meant as a resource for research on the immune response to SARS-CoV-2. The samples were drawn from two sources: the first 160 participants of the ongoing ImmuneRACE study, and about 1,300 subjects contributed by 6 global collaborators. Subjects who had been exposed to COVID-19, were actively infected with it, or had recovered from it provided the deeply sampled blood TCRbeta repertoires that made up the dataset. Nearly every sample came with metadata listing a de-identified subject ID, COVID-19 status, age in years and sex. The material from the prospective study consisted of cDNA or gDNA derived from T cells, B-cell-depleted T cells, or PBMCs.

TCRbeta CDR3 regions were amplified from genomic DNA using the immunoSEQ Assay, a bias-controlled multiplex PCR. Concerning the study's data processing: Nucleated cell counts per sample were estimated from amplification of reference gene primers within the assay. To quantify the absolute abundance of each unique TCRbeta CDR3 rearrangement, sequence reads were collapsed and filtered. For each sample, productive Simpson clonality was calculated as the square root of Simpson's diversity index over productive rearrangements. Drawn from immuneACCESS, this table holds only the in-frame rearrangements with V and J called that TCRdb kept. Clones are partly lost; checked studies trace under half to an unresolved V gene and leave the rest unexplained. Clone size and the V and J calls come from that table; the DNA yielded D and trimming. The sample table contains about 37,000 clones; only one count was recorded for 80% to 90% of them. The ten largest clones take up 9.8% of the sample.

The germline V gene supplies CDR1 LGHNA and CDR2 YSLEER. V is cut back by 3 bases and J by 5 bases, with 6 bases in the junction unmatched. The CDR3, from cysteine to phenylalanine, totals 16 residues. Only the CDR3 DNA stays, 48 bases, in frame from base 1. Turning to this clone: Which antigen it targets is not known. There are no base qualities to consult, and no much larger clone falls within one base.

The collaborating institutions used their own protocols to collect whole blood in K2EDTA tubes. For TCRbeta analysis, collaborators shipped samples as frozen whole blood, isolated PBMCs, or DNA extracted from either of those sample types. The research as a whole found: Clinical and demographic metadata were provided uncurated, with the amount varying by source and participant.

The V and J segments used are TRBV4-3 and TRBJ1-4, with TRBD1 matching 10 junction bases. The clonotype comes from a human donor in a cohort sampled during active COVID-19. The specimen sequenced was peripheral blood. The base sequence is TGCGCCAGCAGCCATGGACAGGGGGGCTTAAATGAAAAACTGTTTTTT. This yields the protein CASSHGQGGLNEKLFF.